The 32 T cell receptor beta chains reported below all come from one sample, sequenced in a study of CD8+ T cells in alopecia areata. As the sequencing template, cDNA was produced by extracting RNA and reverse transcribing it. Sequencing was performed with immunoSEQ multiplex PCR; in TCRdb, only in-frame clones are kept and a portion is missing. The sample has 90,000 to 130,000 clones, none seen only once. The material sequenced was lesional skin. The receptors shown here come from a C3H/HeJ mouse with alopecia areata. This strain's MHC haplotype is H2-k.

Worth noting for this clone: Gene names follow the mouse nomenclature. The read ends 4 residues early relative to the CDR3; the germline J gene fills the gap. This chain uses TRBV13-3 with TRBJ1-4; 7 bases are shared with TRBD1. The length of the CDR3 is 13 residues. Germline assignment: CDR1 NNHDY and CDR2 SYVADS. The V gene end was trimmed by 9 bases and the J gene end by 3 bases; junction bases not matched to a gene: 5. The CDR3 protein is CAIRDRANERLFF. CDR3 bases read: TGTGCCATCCGGGACAGAGCCAACGAA.

This clone was counted between two and nine times. Genes and germline come from the mouse. The read is 4 residues too short to cover the CDR3 end, so that end is filled in from the germline J gene. The rearrangement links TRBV13-3 to TRBJ1-4; 9 nucleotides agree with TRBD1. CDR3 length: 16 amino acids. Germline V gene data show CDR1 as NNHDY and CDR2 as SYVADS. CDR3 bases read: TGTGCCAGCAGTGATGCCGGGACAGGGAGAAGCGAA. Protein: CASSDAGTGRSE. The full CDR3 protein is CASSDAGTGRSERLFF.

Concerning this clone: The gene symbols are mouse symbols. The read halts 4 residues ahead of the CDR3 end, with the missing end drawn from the germline J gene. The chain links TRBV13-2 to TRBJ2-1, with TRBD2 as a possible D gene (6 bases). Germline CDR1 reads NNHNN; CDR2 reads SYGAGS (reference sequence). The length of the CDR3 is 14 residues. The germline V and J ends were trimmed by 5 bases and 1 base, with 10 bases remaining between them. CDR3 bases read: TGTGCCAGCGGGAGACTGGCGAACTATGCT. This sequence encodes CASGRLANYA. The entire CDR3 sequence reads CASGRLANYAEQFF.

This clone was seen more than once but under ten times. Gene names are mouse gene names. The read halts 4 residues ahead of the CDR3 end, with the missing end drawn from the germline J gene. This chain connects TRBV13-1 to TRBJ2-3; 7 nucleotides align to TRBD1. V dropped 2 bases and J dropped 4; count of bases not matched to a gene: 4. The germline V gene has CDR1 NSHNY and CDR2 SYGAGN. The CDR3 sequence is 14 residues long. The sequenced CDR3 bases are TGTGCCAGCAGTGAAGGCAGGGGGACAGAA. Its protein is CASSEGRGTE. The full CDR3 is CASSEGRGTETLYF.

This clone has a handful of counts. Gene labels here are mouse ones. The DNA ends 4 residues before the CDR3 does, and the rest of the CDR3 is filled in from the germline J gene. The rearrangement uses TRBV13-3 and TRBJ1-2; no clear D. Germline V CDR1 and CDR2: NNHDY, SYVADS. The ends were cut back, 0 bases at V and 3 bases at J, with 9 bases in the middle. The CDR3 totals 14 residues. CDR3 sequence: CASSDVEGDSDYTF. Partial CDR3 DNA: TGTGCCAGCAGTGATGTCGAGGGTGACTCC.

This clone was seen more than once but under ten times. One end of the junction does not line up with germline, which may come from a read error. Genes here carry mouse names. The read ends 4 residues early relative to the CDR3; the germline J gene fills the gap. The V gene is TRBV1, the J gene TRBJ2-5; weak D call: TRBD2 (6 bases). From germline, CDR1 is NSQYPW and CDR2 LRSPGD (reference sequence). This CDR3 spans 14 amino acids. CDR3 DNA (partial): TGCACCTGTAGTGCAAGGACTGTACAAGAC. Translated, it gives CTCSARTVQD. In full, the CDR3 is CTCSARTVQDTQYF.

A few counts support this clone. Germline and genes: mouse. From the germline J gene comes the end of the CDR3, since the read stops 4 residues before it. J is TRBJ2-3 and V is TRBV13-3; 9 bases match TRBD1. This CDR3 spans 15 amino acids. CDR1 NNHDY and CDR2 SYVADS come from the germline V gene. V lost 5 bases, J lost 3 bases, and 7 bases stayed unmatched. The sequenced part of the CDR3 DNA is TGTGCCAGCAGGGAACAGGGGGCGGGAGCAGAA. Encoded protein: CASREQGAGAE. The entire CDR3 protein is CASREQGAGAETLYF.

A few counts support this clone. The gene names here belong to mouse. The read gets to within 4 residues of the CDR3 end, and the germline J gene fills in the rest. This chain uses TRBV19 with TRBJ2-3; perhaps TRBD1 as D (7 bases). CDR1 is FNHDT and CDR2 is SITEND in the germline V gene (reference sequence). V was trimmed by 6 bases and J by 0 bases, leaving 14 bases between them. This CDR3 is built from 15 residues. The CDR3 here is CASIQGGPSAETLYF. CDR3 DNA, as far as it was read: TGTGCCAGCATCCAGGGGGGTCCTAGTGCAGAA. Supplemented by reference TRBV19 and TRBJ2-3, the full variable domain reads GGIITQTPKFLIGQEGQKLTLKCQQNFNHDTMYWYRQDSGKGLRLIYYSITENDLQKGDLSEGYDASREKKSSFSLTVTSAQKNEMAVFLCASIQGGPSAETLYFGSGTRLTVL.

In its sample, this clone was seen many times. Gene names denote mouse genes. The read halts 4 residues ahead of the CDR3 end, with the missing end drawn from the germline J gene. The chain recombines TRBV13-3 with TRBJ1-4; 7 nucleotides match TRBD1. Germline CDR1 and CDR2: NNHDY and SYVADS. The J segment lost 4 bases and the V segment lost 9 bases, leaving 3 bases of the junction unmatched. This CDR3 has 12 residues. Incomplete CDR3 DNA: TGTGCCACAGGGACAGACAACGAA. It encodes CATGTDNE. The entire CDR3 is CATGTDNERLFF.

This clone came up a few times. The gene names given are mouse names. The read gets to within 4 residues of the CDR3 end, and the germline J gene fills in the rest. The chain has TRBV1 and TRBJ2-3; D gene uncertain. The CDR3 is 15 amino acids. Germline CDR1 NSQYPW, CDR2 LRSPGD (reference sequence). Trimming shortened V by 6 bases and J by 0 bases, and 13 bases separated the two germline ends. Partial CDR3 DNA: TGCACCTGCAGCGCTCGACAACCTAGTGCAGAA. Translation: CTCSARQPSAE. In full, the CDR3 reads CTCSARQPSAETLYF.

Remarks on this clone: Mouse names are used for the genes. The sequenced fragment ends 4 residues before the CDR3 boundary, so the rest is inferred from the germline J gene. The chain combines TRBV1 with TRBJ2-7; TRBD2 matches 14 bases. J lost 0 bases, V lost 4 bases, and 2 bases had no gene match. In germline, CDR1 is NSQYPW, CDR2 LRSPGD (reference sequence). This CDR3 spans 16 amino acids. This CDR3 reads CTCSEGLGGPSYEQYF. The sequenced CDR3 bases are TGCACCTGCAGTGAGGGACTGGGGGGGCCCTCCTAT.

The sample holds a few counts of this clone. Genes here carry mouse names. The read falls 4 residues short of the CDR3 end, and the missing part is taken from the germline J gene. The chain has TRBV13-3 and TRBJ2-7; 7 bases are a match to TRBD2. The germline V gene encodes CDR1 NNHDY and CDR2 SYVADS. The CDR3 runs 15 residues. V lost 1 base and J lost 1; bases outside the gene matches: 5. The CDR3 is CASSDWGDGSYEQYF. The DNA read from the CDR3 is TGTGCCAGCAGTGATTGGGGGGACGGATCCTAT.

This clone has only a few counts. The gene names given are mouse names. Coverage ceases 4 residues before the CDR3 finishes, and the germline J gene fills in the end. The gene calls are TRBV1 and TRBJ2-3, with D maybe TRBD1 (5 bases). This CDR3 contains 16 residues. In germline, CDR1 is NSQYPW, CDR2 LRSPGD (reference sequence). V shed 0 bases and J shed 1 base, with 11 bases lying between them. The part of the CDR3 DNA that was read is TGCACCTGCAGTGCAGAGTCCAGGGCGGGTGCAGAA. Its translation: CTCSAESRAGAE. The CDR3, in full, reads CTCSAESRAGAETLYF.

This clone came up a few times. Mouse gene names and germline throughout. The CDR3 spells CASSPGTGFGDTQYF. CDR3 DNA (partial): TGTGCCAGCAGTCCCGGGACAGGGTTTGGAGAC. This chain joins TRBV19 and TRBJ2-5; 9 positions agree with TRBD1. From the germline J gene comes the end of the CDR3, since the read stops 4 residues before it. The CDR3 has 15 residues. Germline V gene data show CDR1 as FNHDT and CDR2 as SITEND (reference sequence).

This clone was counted a few times. The genes and germline here are from mouse. Read data end 4 residues before the CDR3 end; the end is taken from the germline J gene. Other DNA sequences from this sample encode an identical CDR3 as well. The chain couples TRBV13-3 to TRBJ1-1; D perhaps matches TRBD1 (5 bases). Trimming removed 5 bases at V and 4 bases at J, with 9 bases between. Per germline, CDR1 NNHDY and CDR2 SYVADS. CDR3 length equals 12 residues. CDR3 sequence: CASRPQGTEVFF. The covered CDR3 bases are TGTGCCAGCAGGCCGCAGGGCACA.

This clone was counted a few times. Gene names and germline refer to mouse. Sequencing ends 4 residues short of the CDR3 end; the germline J gene provides the rest. The V gene is TRBV19, the J gene TRBJ2-4; 8 bases are shared with TRBD2. Germline V gives CDR1 FNHDT, CDR2 SITEND (reference sequence). The CDR3 loop spans 16 amino acids. Trimming cost V 0 bases and J 0 bases; bases outside gene matches: 3. The CDR3 region is CASSIDLGGSQNTLYF. The sequenced part of the CDR3 DNA is TGTGCCAGCAGTATAGACCTGGGGGGAAGTCAAAAC.

This clone was seen ten or more times. Here the gene names and germline are mouse. Here the CDR3 reads CASSVDWGEYAEQFF. The DNA read from the CDR3 is TGTGCCAGCAGTGTCGACTGGGGGGAGTATGCT. The chain carries TRBV13-3 and TRBJ2-1; 10 bases are shared with TRBD2. The sequence runs out 4 residues before the end of the CDR3; the remainder is reconstructed from the germline J gene. CDR1 is NNHDY and CDR2 is SYVADS in the germline V gene. This CDR3 has 15 residues. Germline trimming cut 3 bases from V and 4 bases from J; bases unmatched to any gene: 4.

Worth noting for this clone: The genes and germline here are from mouse. From the germline J gene comes the end of the CDR3, since the read stops 4 residues before it. The chain combines TRBV1 with TRBJ2-2; 8 bases map to TRBD1. The V and J ends lost 1 base and 3 bases, in that order; junction bases with no gene match: 4. The CDR3 length is 16 residues. The germline V gene encodes CDR1 NSQYPW and CDR2 LRSPGD (reference sequence). CDR3 DNA (partial): TGCACCTGCAGTGCAGGGACAGGGTTTCACACCGGG. Its translation is CTCSAGTGFHTG. The CDR3 as a whole reads CTCSAGTGFHTGQLYF.

Comment on this clone: Gene and germline names: mouse. The DNA ends 4 residues before the CDR3 does, and the rest of the CDR3 is filled in from the germline J gene. The chain employs TRBV13-1 and TRBJ2-1, with D possibly TRBD2 on 6 matching bases. The V gene's germline CDR1 is NSHNY and CDR2 SYGAGN. CDR3 length: 16 amino acids. Deletions cut 0 bases from V and 1 base from J, with 11 bases between. The CDR3 spells CASSDEVGGNYAEQFF. The sequenced CDR3 bases are TGTGCCAGCAGTGATGAAGTCGGGGGGAACTATGCT.

This clone turned up a few times. Mouse names are used for the genes. The CDR3 extends 4 residues past the end of the read, so its final part is completed from the germline J gene. The genes are TRBV1 and TRBJ2-1, with 13 bases identical to TRBD2. The CDR3 covers 16 residues. CDR1 and CDR2 from the germline V gene are NSQYPW and LRSPGD (reference sequence). V was pared by 4 bases and J by 4 bases, with 4 bases of the junction left unmatched. The CDR3 sequence is CTCSGDWGGGYAEQFF. The part of the CDR3 DNA that was read is TGCACCTGCAGTGGGGACTGGGGGGGAGGGTATGCT.

On this clone itself: Germline and genes here are mouse. The read ends 4 residues before the CDR3 terminus; that terminus is restored from the germline J gene. The chain links TRBV1 to TRBJ2-7; 12 bases agree with TRBD2. The CDR3 has 19 amino acids. Looked up from germline, CDR1 is NSQYPW and CDR2 is LRSPGD (reference sequence). Trimming cost V 2 bases and J 0 bases; bases outside gene matches: 11. The CDR3 bases that were read are TGCACCTGCAGTGCAACCGGGACTGGGGGGCCCAGGAGCTCCTAT. It codes for CTCSATGTGGPRSSY. The complete CDR3 reads CTCSATGTGGPRSSYEQYF.

This clone was picked up a small number of times. Each gene name is a mouse one. CDR3: CASSPRLGGNYAEQFF. The part of the CDR3 DNA that was read is TGTGCCAGCAGTCCTCGACTGGGGGGTAACTATGCT. This chain joins TRBV19 and TRBJ2-1, with 10 bases identical to TRBD2. The CDR3 is cut off 4 residues early in the read; its end comes from the germline J gene. V was clipped by 4 bases and J by 0 bases; unmatched bases: 4. This CDR3 region has 16 residues. Germline-derived CDR1 and CDR2 are FNHDT and SITEND (reference sequence). The full variable domain, with the rest looked up from reference TRBV19 and TRBJ2-1, is GGIITQTPKFLIGQEGQKLTLKCQQNFNHDTMYWYRQDSGKGLRLIYYSITENDLQKGDLSEGYDASREKKSSFSLTVTSAQKNEMAVFLCASSPRLGGNYAEQFFGPGTRLTVL.

This clone came up many times. The germline and genes are mouse ones. The read ends 4 residues early relative to the CDR3; the germline J gene fills the gap. This rearrangement joins TRBV13-3 to TRBJ2-3; the D gene is possibly TRBD2 (5 bases). The length of the CDR3 is 15 residues. The V and J ends lost 0 bases and 0 bases respectively, with 8 bases between them. The germline gives CDR1 NNHDY, CDR2 SYVADS. The CDR3 sequence: CASSDDWSSAETLYF. The sequenced CDR3 bases are TGTGCCAGCAGTGATGACTGGAGTAGTGCAGAA.

Details on this clone: These gene names are mouse names. Sequencing ends 4 residues short of the CDR3 end; the germline J gene provides the rest. V is TRBV13-3 and J is TRBJ2-4; 8 positions match TRBD2. In germline, CDR1 is NNHDY, CDR2 SYVADS. The CDR3 runs 16 residues. The V segment lost 1 base and the J segment 0 bases; nucleotides outside the gene matches: 4. The CDR3 sequence is CASSDNWGKSQNTLYF. The covered CDR3 bases are TGTGCCAGCAGTGATAACTGGGGGAAAAGTCAAAAC.

With regard to this clone: Germline and genes: mouse. The CDR3 end falls 4 residues outside the read, so it is completed with the germline J gene. The V and J genes are TRBV13-2 and TRBJ2-1, with 9 bases lining up with TRBD2. This CDR3 contains 17 residues. Germline V gene sequence: CDR1 NNHNN, CDR2 SYGAGS (reference sequence). The V and J ends lost 1 base and 0 bases, in that order; junction bases with no gene match: 5. The CDR3 bases that were read are TGTGCCAGCGGTGATCCCATGACTGGGGGTAACTATGCT. Encoded protein: CASGDPMTGGNYA. The full CDR3 protein is CASGDPMTGGNYAEQFF.

This clone was counted between two and nine times. The protein TCRdb lists differs from the translation of the DNA at residue 12; the protein given here is translated from the DNA itself. Gene names are mouse gene names. The sequence runs out 3 residues before the end of the CDR3; the remainder is reconstructed from the germline J gene. The chain links TRBV13-2 to TRBJ1-3, with TRBD1 matching 10 bases. Germline loops: CDR1 NNHNN, CDR2 SYGAGS (reference sequence). The CDR3 length is 15 residues. V was pared by 3 bases and J by 3 bases, with 3 bases of the junction left unmatched. CDR3 DNA (partial): TGTGCCAGCGGTGTCGGGACAGGGGTTGGAAATACG. Translated, it gives CASGVGTGVGNT. The full-length CDR3 reads as CASGVGTGVGNTLYF.

This clone was counted only a few times. Gene names and germline match the mouse. The read comes to an end 4 residues before the CDR3 does, leaving the germline J gene to fill in the end. The V call is TRBV16, the J call TRBJ2-7; 10 bases are a match to TRBD2. Germline V gives CDR1 SGHSA, CDR2 FRNQAP. This CDR3 is 15 amino acids long. Incomplete CDR3 DNA: TGTGCAAGCAGCTTAGGGGACTGGGGAATTTAT. Translation gives CASSLGDWGIY. The full CDR3 is CASSLGDWGIYEQYF.

This clone was seen a handful of times. The gene names here belong to mouse. Coverage ceases 4 residues before the CDR3 finishes, and the germline J gene fills in the end. The chain carries TRBV13-3 and TRBJ1-1, with D perhaps matching TRBD1 (5 bases). Trimming removed 0 bases from V and 1 base from J, with 10 bases in between. The CDR3 has 15 amino acids. Germline CDR1 and CDR2: NNHDY and SYVADS. The CDR3 is CASSDVRERNTEVFF. Incomplete CDR3 DNA: TGTGCCAGCAGTGATGTCAGGGAACGAAACACA.

A word on this clone: Gene names follow the mouse nomenclature. The DNA ends 4 residues before the CDR3 does, and the rest of the CDR3 is filled in from the germline J gene. V usage is TRBV13-3 and J usage is TRBJ2-1; 10 nucleotides align to TRBD1. J was trimmed by 5 bases and V by 1 base; bases with no gene match: 6. Per the germline V gene, CDR1 is NNHDY and CDR2 is SYVADS. The CDR3 is made up of 16 amino acids. CDR3 region: CASSDLRDRGNAEQFF. CDR3 DNA (partial): TGTGCCAGCAGTGATTTGAGGGACAGGGGTAATGCT.

This clone turned up a few times. The protein given in TCRdb and the translation of the DNA differ at residue 10, and the sequence presented here derives from the DNA. Mouse names are used for the genes. The read gets to within 3 residues of the CDR3 end, and the germline J gene fills in the rest. The V call is TRBV1, the J call TRBJ1-3; the match to TRBD1 covers 7 bases. The germline V gene encodes CDR1 NSQYPW and CDR2 LRSPGD (reference sequence). The trim removed 4 bases at V and 7 bases at J, leaving 4 bases unmatched. The CDR3 loop spans 13 amino acids. The CDR3 here is CTCSGGTANTLYF. CDR3 DNA (partial): TGCACCTGCAGTGGGGGGACAGCTAATACG.

This clone showed up just a few times. Gene names are the mouse ones. The missing CDR3 end, 4 residues past where the read stops, is filled in from the germline J gene. The chain carries TRBV1 and TRBJ2-1; TRBD2 aligns across 7 bases. The CDR3 runs to 16 residues. The V and J ends lost 0 bases and 6 bases, in that order; junction bases with no gene match: 8. Germline CDR1 is NSQYPW and CDR2 is LRSPGD (reference sequence). The CDR3 bases that were read are TGCACCTGCAGTGCAGATCCGTCTCTGGGGGTTGCT. Encoded protein: CTCSADPSLGVA. Given in full, the CDR3 is CTCSADPSLGVAEQFF.

Comment on this clone: The protein TCRdb lists differs from the translation of the DNA at residue 11; the protein given here is translated from the DNA itself. The germline and genes are mouse ones. From the germline J gene comes the end of the CDR3, since the read stops 3 residues before it. J is TRBJ1-3 and V is TRBV19; D unresolved. Germline lookup yields CDR1 FNHDT and CDR2 SITEND (reference sequence). The CDR3 runs 14 residues. V gave up 4 bases and J gave up 0 bases, with 8 bases separating them. Incomplete CDR3 DNA: TGTGCCAGCAGTGTACTTTTTTCTGGAAATACG. It specifies CASSVLFSGNT. The whole CDR3 protein is CASSVLFSGNTLYF.